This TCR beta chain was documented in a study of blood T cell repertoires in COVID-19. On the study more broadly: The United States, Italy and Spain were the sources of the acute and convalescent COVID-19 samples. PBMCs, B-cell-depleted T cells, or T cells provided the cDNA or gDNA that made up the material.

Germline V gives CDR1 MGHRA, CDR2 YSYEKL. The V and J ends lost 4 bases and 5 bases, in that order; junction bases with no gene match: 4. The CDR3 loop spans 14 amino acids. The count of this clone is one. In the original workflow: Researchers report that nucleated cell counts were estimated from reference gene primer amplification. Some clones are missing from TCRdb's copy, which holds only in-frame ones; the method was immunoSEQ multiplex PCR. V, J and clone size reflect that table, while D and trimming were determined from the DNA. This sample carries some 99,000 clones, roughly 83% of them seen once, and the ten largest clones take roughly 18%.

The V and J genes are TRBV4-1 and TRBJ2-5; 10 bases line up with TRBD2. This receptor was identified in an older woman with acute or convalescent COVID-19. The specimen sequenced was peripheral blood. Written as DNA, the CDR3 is TGCGCCAGCAGCCCTCTTAGCGGGGGGGAGACCCAGTACTTC. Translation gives CASSPLSGGETQYF.